Listed below are T cell receptor beta chains from one sample, sequenced in a study of T cell repertoires in cytomegalovirus infection. Antigen specificity for these receptors is unknown. In TCRdb, the reads were re-called with MiXCR into one record per CDR3 protein. The profile covers about 310,000 distinct CDR3 sequences, with around 25% appearing a single time and about 14% taken by the ten largest. The sample here was cultured PBMCs, taken from culture after CMV antigen stimulation. The receptors were gathered from a human donor in good health (CMV status not recorded). Some clones in this sample may be carry-over from other donors' samples. Both conserved end residues are part of each CDR3. D genes are given only for firm matches. Part of the rows lack a size; the others show once, few, many or a class for expanded clones.

v_call: TRBV25-1
d_call: -
j_call: TRBJ1-2
clone_size: -
cdr3_aa: CASRGPSYGYTF
cdr3_nt: TGTGCCAGCCGGGGACCAAGCTATGGCTACACCTTC

v_call: TRBV28
d_call: TRBD2
j_call: TRBJ2-4
clone_size: -
cdr3_aa: CASSPGLAGGHIQYF
cdr3_nt: TGTGCCAGCAGTCCCGGCTTAGCGGGAGGGCACATTCAGTACTTC

v_call: TRBV24-1
d_call: TRBD2
j_call: TRBJ2-1
clone_size: many
cdr3_aa: CATSDAGTSQYNEQFF
cdr3_nt: TGTGCCACCAGTGATGCCGGGACTAGCCAATACAATGAGCAGTTCTTC

v_call: TRBV12-3/TRBV12-4
d_call: TRBD1
j_call: TRBJ2-1
clone_size: few
cdr3_aa: CASSFRGLPYNEQFF
cdr3_nt: TGTGCCAGCAGTTTTAGGGGGCTTCCCTACAATGAGCAGTTCTTC

v_call: TRBV28
d_call: -
j_call: TRBJ1-1
clone_size: -
cdr3_aa: CASVGGPNTEAFF
cdr3_nt: TGTGCCAGTGTGGGCGGGCCCAACACTGAAGCTTTCTTT

v_call: TRBV5-6
d_call: -
j_call: TRBJ1-1
clone_size: -
cdr3_aa: CASSFRTSYTEAFF
cdr3_nt: TGTGCCAGCAGCTTCCGGACATCATACACTGAAGCTTTCTTT

v_call: TRBV7-3
d_call: -
j_call: TRBJ2-5
clone_size: few
cdr3_aa: CASSLTQQETQYF
cdr3_nt: TGTGCCAGCAGCTTAACCCAACAAGAGACCCAGTACTTC

v_call: TRBV5-4
d_call: -
j_call: TRBJ2-5
clone_size: once
cdr3_aa: CASSPWKGSTQETQYF
cdr3_nt: TGTGCCAGCAGCCCCTGGAAGGGGTCGACCCAAGAGACCCAGTACTTC

v_call: TRBV28
d_call: -
j_call: TRBJ2-1
clone_size: many
cdr3_aa: CASSLTGTFNEQFF
cdr3_nt: TGTGCCAGCAGTTTAACCGGGACCTTCAATGAGCAGTTCTTC

v_call: TRBV20-1
d_call: -
j_call: TRBJ2-3
clone_size: few
cdr3_aa: CSARENRLGDTQYF
cdr3_nt: TGCAGTGCTAGAGAGAACAGGCTCGGGGATACGCAGTATTTT

v_call: TRBV15
d_call: TRBD1
j_call: TRBJ1-5
clone_size: -
cdr3_aa: CATSRDRDLPNQPQHF
cdr3_nt: TGTGCCACCAGCAGGGACAGGGATCTTCCCAATCAGCCCCAGCATTTT

v_call: TRBV12-3/TRBV12-4
d_call: TRBD1
j_call: TRBJ2-1
clone_size: -
cdr3_aa: CASSGAGGIFYNEQFF
cdr3_nt: TGTGCCAGCTCTGGGGCAGGGGGAATTTTCTACAATGAGCAGTTCTTC

v_call: TRBV10-2
d_call: -
j_call: TRBJ2-1
clone_size: -
cdr3_aa: CASSPILARHEQFF
cdr3_nt: TGCGCCAGCAGTCCAATTCTAGCGCGCCATGAGCAGTTCTTC

v_call: TRBV10-3
d_call: -
j_call: TRBJ1-2
clone_size: -
cdr3_aa: CAISEAFPVYGYTF
cdr3_nt: TGTGCCATCAGTGAGGCGTTCCCTGTCTATGGCTACACCTTC

v_call: TRBV5-8
d_call: -
j_call: TRBJ1-4
clone_size: -
cdr3_aa: CASRGNVRANEKLFF
cdr3_nt: TGTGCCAGCAGGGGGAACGTCAGGGCGAATGAAAAACTGTTTTTT

v_call: TRBV20-1
d_call: -
j_call: TRBJ1-3
clone_size: -
cdr3_aa: CSAADNLSGNTIYF
cdr3_nt: TGCAGTGCCGCAGACAACCTCTCTGGAAACACCATATATTTT

v_call: TRBV19
d_call: TRBD2
j_call: TRBJ2-1
clone_size: once
cdr3_aa: CASSIRLAGGYQEQFF
cdr3_nt: TGTGCCAGTAGTATTCGGCTAGCGGGAGGGTATCAAGAGCAGTTCTTC

v_call: TRBV11-2
d_call: -
j_call: TRBJ2-1
clone_size: -
cdr3_aa: CASSASGPNNEQFF
cdr3_nt: TGTGCCAGCAGCGCCTCCGGGCCAAACAATGAGCAGTTCTTC

v_call: TRBV6-1
d_call: -
j_call: TRBJ1-4
clone_size: few
cdr3_aa: CASSGWEKLFF
cdr3_nt: TGTGCCAGCAGTGGATGGGAAAAACTGTTTTTT

v_call: TRBV4-1
d_call: -
j_call: TRBJ1-5
clone_size: few
cdr3_aa: CASSQDRAGRLSNQPQHF
cdr3_nt: TGCGCCAGCAGCCAAGATAGGGCGGGACGGCTTAGCAATCAGCCCCAGCATTTT

v_call: TRBV7-9
d_call: TRBD1
j_call: TRBJ2-5
clone_size: -
cdr3_aa: CASSSRDRGTSETQYF
cdr3_nt: TGTGCCAGCAGCTCGAGGGACAGGGGAACATCAGAGACCCAGTACTTC

v_call: TRBV7-2
d_call: -
j_call: TRBJ2-4
clone_size: -
cdr3_aa: CASSLEAPGTTLDIQYF
cdr3_nt: TGTGCCAGCAGCTTAGAGGCCCCGGGGACGACCCTGGACATTCAGTACTTC

v_call: TRBV15
d_call: -
j_call: TRBJ2-2
clone_size: few
cdr3_aa: CATSPRTGPNTGELFF
cdr3_nt: TGTGCCACCAGCCCACGGACTGGACCGAACACCGGGGAGCTGTTTTTT

v_call: TRBV7-2
d_call: TRBD1
j_call: TRBJ1-1
clone_size: many
cdr3_aa: CASSTPPGTGFMNTEAFF
cdr3_nt: TGTGCCAGCAGCACCCCTCCTGGGACAGGGTTTATGAACACTGAAGCTTTCTTT

v_call: TRBV27
d_call: -
j_call: TRBJ1-4
clone_size: few
cdr3_aa: CASSPTGQTQLFF
cdr3_nt: TGTGCCAGCAGTCCGACTGGACAGACGCAACTGTTTTTT

v_call: TRBV7-6
d_call: -
j_call: TRBJ1-2
clone_size: -
cdr3_aa: CASSLRSGDHYGYTF
cdr3_nt: TGTGCCAGCAGCTTAAGGTCCGGGGATCACTATGGCTACACCTTC

v_call: TRBV7-2
d_call: TRBD1
j_call: TRBJ1-5
clone_size: many
cdr3_aa: CASSFDRGYGQPQHF
cdr3_nt: TGTGCCAGCAGCTTCGACAGGGGGTACGGGCAGCCCCAGCATTTT

v_call: TRBV7-6
d_call: -
j_call: TRBJ1-2
clone_size: few
cdr3_aa: CASSLVPQLYGYTF
cdr3_nt: TGTGCCAGCAGCTTAGTACCACAGCTCTATGGCTACACCTTC

v_call: TRBV4-1
d_call: -
j_call: TRBJ2-1
clone_size: many
cdr3_aa: CASSQTLWGERRYNEQFF
cdr3_nt: TGCGCCAGCAGCCAAACCCTATGGGGGGAGAGACGATACAATGAGCAGTTCTTC

v_call: TRBV13
d_call: -
j_call: TRBJ2-6
clone_size: -
cdr3_aa: CASSLGPRLRVSGANVLTF
cdr3_nt: TGTGCCAGCAGCTTAGGCCCCAGGCTCAGGGTCTCTGGGGCCAACGTCCTGACTTTC

v_call: TRBV7-2
d_call: -
j_call: TRBJ2-5
clone_size: many
cdr3_aa: CASSFTTEETQYF
cdr3_nt: TGTGCCAGCAGCTTCACGACAGAAGAGACCCAGTACTTC

v_call: TRBV20-1
d_call: TRBD2
j_call: TRBJ2-1
clone_size: -
cdr3_aa: CSARGSWGQRGISYNEQFF
cdr3_nt: TGCAGTGCTAGGGGGTCTTGGGGTCAGCGGGGGATCTCCTACAATGAGCAGTTCTTC

v_call: TRBV11-3
d_call: TRBD1
j_call: TRBJ1-1
clone_size: many
cdr3_aa: CASSGDRGRTFF
cdr3_nt: TGTGCCAGCAGCGGTGACAGGGGTCGAACTTTCTTT

v_call: TRBV12-3/TRBV12-4
d_call: -
j_call: TRBJ2-2
clone_size: -
cdr3_aa: CASSLGSGITGELFF
cdr3_nt: TGTGCCAGCAGTTTAGGTTCGGGAATCACCGGGGAGCTGTTTTTT

v_call: TRBV28
d_call: TRBD1
j_call: TRBJ2-1
clone_size: -
cdr3_aa: CASRATGGTYNEQFF
cdr3_nt: TGTGCCAGCAGGGCGACAGGGGGGACCTACAATGAGCAGTTCTTC

v_call: TRBV20-1
d_call: TRBD1
j_call: TRBJ1-3
clone_size: -
cdr3_aa: CSASTGAGNTIYF
cdr3_nt: TGCAGTGCTAGTACAGGGGCTGGAAACACCATATATTTT

v_call: TRBV12-3/TRBV12-4
d_call: -
j_call: TRBJ1-2
clone_size: -
cdr3_aa: CASSLIGDGYTF
cdr3_nt: TGTGCCAGCAGTTTAATAGGGGATGGCTACACCTTC

v_call: TRBV20-1
d_call: TRBD2
j_call: TRBJ2-1
clone_size: few
cdr3_aa: CSAKSGLAGHYSYNEQFF
cdr3_nt: TGCAGTGCTAAGAGCGGACTAGCGGGCCATTACTCCTACAATGAGCAGTTCTTC

v_call: TRBV6-2/TRBV6-3
d_call: TRBD1
j_call: TRBJ1-1
clone_size: few
cdr3_aa: CASSPYLGNRGPEERNTEAFF
cdr3_nt: TGTGCCAGCAGTCCTTACCTGGGGAACAGGGGCCCCGAAGAGAGGAACACTGAAGCTTTCTTT

v_call: TRBV12-3/TRBV12-4
d_call: -
j_call: TRBJ2-3
clone_size: few
cdr3_aa: CASSTGAGVVDTQYF
cdr3_nt: TGTGCCAGCAGCACCGGGGCCGGGGTCGTGGATACGCAGTATTTT

v_call: TRBV7-2
d_call: TRBD1
j_call: TRBJ2-1
clone_size: many
cdr3_aa: CASSFIRTGTQQTPYNEQFF
cdr3_nt: TGTGCCAGCAGCTTTATTCGGACAGGGACCCAACAAACCCCGTACAATGAGCAGTTCTTC

v_call: TRBV28
d_call: -
j_call: TRBJ2-5
clone_size: many
cdr3_aa: CASRAGSGETQYF
cdr3_nt: TGTGCCAGCCGGGCGGGGTCGGGAGAGACCCAGTACTTC

v_call: TRBV7-2
d_call: -
j_call: TRBJ1-1
clone_size: many
cdr3_aa: CAGEGENTEAFF
cdr3_nt: TGTGCCGGGGAGGGGGAGAACACTGAAGCTTTCTTT

v_call: TRBV7-2
d_call: TRBD1
j_call: TRBJ1-4
clone_size: many
cdr3_aa: CASSRQGTTNEKLFF
cdr3_nt: TGTGCCAGCAGTAGACAGGGGACGACTAATGAAAAACTGTTTTTT

v_call: TRBV7-6
d_call: TRBD2
j_call: TRBJ2-1
clone_size: many
cdr3_aa: CASSSLAGVFQEQFF
cdr3_nt: TGTGCCAGCAGCTCCCTAGCGGGAGTTTTTCAGGAGCAGTTCTTC

v_call: TRBV5-1
d_call: TRBD1
j_call: TRBJ2-7
clone_size: -
cdr3_aa: CASSLRGSQGVLSYEQYF
cdr3_nt: TGCGCCAGCAGCTTGCGGGGTTCCCAGGGGGTCCTCTCCTACGAGCAGTACTTC

v_call: TRBV7-2
d_call: -
j_call: TRBJ2-5
clone_size: -
cdr3_aa: CASSPDYGVQETQYF
cdr3_nt: TGTGCCAGCAGCCCGGACTACGGCGTCCAAGAGACCCAGTACTTC

v_call: TRBV5-4
d_call: -
j_call: TRBJ1-3
clone_size: once
cdr3_aa: CASSLAGVSGNTIYF
cdr3_nt: TGTGCCAGCAGCTTGGCTGGTGTCTCTGGAAACACCATATATTTT

v_call: TRBV20-1
d_call: TRBD1
j_call: TRBJ1-1
clone_size: -
cdr3_aa: CSARGDRGRNTEAFF
cdr3_nt: TGCAGTGCTAGGGGGGACAGGGGCCGGAACACTGAAGCTTTCTTT

v_call: TRBV11-3
d_call: -
j_call: TRBJ1-3
clone_size: few
cdr3_aa: CASSLDSHTIYF
cdr3_nt: TGTGCCAGCAGCTTAGACTCGCACACCATATATTTT

v_call: TRBV12-3/TRBV12-4
d_call: -
j_call: TRBJ2-7
clone_size: -
cdr3_aa: CASSLTGANYEQYF
cdr3_nt: TGTGCCAGCAGTCTAACCGGGGCCAACTACGAGCAGTACTTC

v_call: TRBV5-1
d_call: -
j_call: TRBJ2-1
clone_size: few
cdr3_aa: CASSLGYKQFF
cdr3_nt: TGCGCCAGCAGCTTGGGTTATAAGCAGTTCTTC

v_call: TRBV7-9
d_call: -
j_call: TRBJ1-2
clone_size: few
cdr3_aa: CASSLKANYGYTF
cdr3_nt: TGTGCCAGCAGCTTAAAGGCTAACTATGGCTACACCTTC

v_call: TRBV20-1
d_call: -
j_call: TRBJ1-1
clone_size: -
cdr3_aa: CSASVRGMNTEAFF
cdr3_nt: TGCAGTGCCTCCGTCAGGGGCATGAACACTGAAGCTTTCTTT

v_call: TRBV27
d_call: -
j_call: TRBJ2-6
clone_size: -
cdr3_aa: CASSLNGGVSGANVLTF
cdr3_nt: TGTGCCAGCAGTTTGAACGGCGGGGTTTCTGGGGCCAACGTCCTGACTTTC

v_call: TRBV5-1
d_call: -
j_call: TRBJ2-7
clone_size: many
cdr3_aa: CASSELGHSYEQYF
cdr3_nt: TGCGCCAGCAGCGAGCTGGGACACTCCTACGAGCAGTACTTC

v_call: TRBV7-2
d_call: TRBD1
j_call: TRBJ1-5
clone_size: -
cdr3_aa: CASSLLTGNQPQHF
cdr3_nt: TGTGCCAGCAGCCTACTGACAGGGAATCAGCCCCAGCATTTT

v_call: TRBV7-9
d_call: TRBD1
j_call: TRBJ1-2
clone_size: many
cdr3_aa: CASSLGTGGGYTF
cdr3_nt: TGTGCCAGCAGCTTGGGAACAGGGGGAGGCTACACCTTC

v_call: TRBV29-1
d_call: -
j_call: TRBJ2-5
clone_size: few
cdr3_aa: CSSILGGGAETQYF
cdr3_nt: TGCAGCTCCATCCTCGGAGGGGGCGCGGAGACCCAGTACTTC

v_call: TRBV10-3
d_call: -
j_call: TRBJ1-6
clone_size: many
cdr3_aa: CAISGDSNNSPLHF
cdr3_nt: TGTGCCATCAGTGGTGACAGCAATAATTCACCCCTCCACTTT